What follows are 21 T cell receptor beta chains derived from one specimen sequenced in a study of cytomegalovirus exposure and HLA in healthy donors. Researchers ran the PCR with 60 Vbeta and 13 Jbeta primers. Here immunoSEQ multiplex PCR was the method, and the copy in TCRdb shows in-frame clones only, minus some. Here the sample spans fewer than 200,000 clones, around 80% being singletons. Sample: PBMCs. Receptor source: a woman in her twenties or thirties in good health and CMV-seronegative.

The CDR3 bases are TGTGCCAGCAGTTGGTTAGCGGGAGGACCTTACAATGAGCAGTTCTTC. Amino acid sequence: CASSWLAGGPYNEQFF. The rearrangement links TRBV27 to TRBJ2-1, with 10 bases identical to TRBD2. This CDR3 is built from 16 residues. Germline V CDR1 and CDR2: MNHEY, SMNVEV (reference sequence). Trimming took 4 bases from V and 4 from J; bases not matched to a gene: 7.

The V and J genes are TRBV4-1 and TRBJ2-5; D gene ambiguous. V lost 3 bases and J lost 1, with 3 bases in between. Germline assignment: CDR1 MGHRA and CDR2 YSYEKL. CDR3 length: 12 residues. The CDR3 sequence: CASSQAQETQYF. The DNA for the CDR3 is TGCGCCAGCAGCCAGGCCCAAGAGACCCAGTACTTC.

This chain joins TRBV7-2 and TRBJ2-2, with TRBD2 identical over 9 bases. Germline values: CDR1 SGHTA, CDR2 FQGNSA. The V segment lost 5 bases and the J segment 2 bases; nucleotides outside the gene matches: 3. CDR3 size: 15 residues. Written as DNA, the CDR3 is TGTGCCAGCAGCCGCGGGGGGGCCAACACCGGGGAGCTGTTTTTT. Its protein product is CASSRGGANTGELFF. The full variable domain, rest sourced from reference TRBV7-2 and TRBJ2-2, is GAGVSQSPSNKVTEKGKDVELRCDPISGHTALYWYRQSLGQGLEFLIYFQGNSAPDKSGLPSDRFSAERTGGSVSTLTIQRTQQEDSAVYLCASSRGGANTGELFFGEGSRLTVL.

The chain has TRBV7-8 and TRBJ1-2; D is ambiguous. Germline CDR1 and CDR2: SGHVS and FQNEAQ. V lost 5 bases to trimming and J lost 1 base, with 8 bases between them. The CDR3 is 13 amino acids. CDR3 DNA sequence: TGTGCCAGCAGCCGAGACATTAACTATGGCTACACCTTC. Encoded protein: CASSRDINYGYTF.

The chain carries TRBV6-5 and TRBJ1-1, with 7 bases matching TRBD1. Unmatched junction bases numbered 5, after V lost 6 bases and J lost 1 base. Germline assignment: CDR1 MNHEY and CDR2 SVGAGI. CDR3 size: 14 residues. The CDR3 DNA reads as TGTGCCAGCAGCTCCGGGACAGAGAACACTGAAGCTTTCTTT. Amino acids: CASSSGTENTEAFF.

V gene TRBV7-2 combines with J gene TRBJ2-1; the match to TRBD1 covers 9 bases. The V gene end was trimmed by 4 bases and the J gene end by 2 bases; junction bases not matched to a gene: 12. Germline lookup yields CDR1 SGHTA and CDR2 FQGNSA. The CDR3 length is 18 residues. CDR3 amino acids: CASSSRQGGRRAYNEQFF. The CDR3 DNA reads as TGTGCCAGCAGCTCGAGACAGGGGGGACGGCGGGCCTACAATGAGCAGTTCTTC.

The chain links TRBV28 to TRBJ1-5, with 9 bases lining up with TRBD1. Trimming removed 4 bases from V and 6 bases from J; junction bases left unmatched: 4. The CDR3 has 14 amino acids. CDR1 is MDHEN, CDR2 SYDVKM, per germline. CDR3 DNA: TGTGCCAGCAGTTGGGGACAGGGCCGTCAGCCCCAGCATTTT. Protein product: CASSWGQGRQPQHF.

The chain has TRBV7-9 and TRBJ1-2; 10 bases fit TRBD1. This CDR3 has 15 amino acids. Germline CDR1 SEHNR, CDR2 FQNEAQ (reference sequence). Trimming cost V 0 bases and J 6 bases; bases outside gene matches: 4. The chain's CDR3 is CASSLATGGSDGYTF. The CDR3 DNA sequence: TGTGCCAGCAGCTTAGCGACAGGGGGCAGTGATGGCTACACCTTC. The entire variable domain, with the rest obtained from reference TRBV7-9 and TRBJ1-2, is as follows: DTGVSQNPRHKITKRGQNVTFRCDPISEHNRLYWYRQTLGQGPEFLTYFQNEAQLEKSRLLSDRFSAERPKGSFSTLEIQRTEQGDSAMYLCASSLATGGSDGYTFGSGTRLTVV.

The chain employs TRBV28 and TRBJ1-5; weak D call: TRBD1 (5 bases). The CDR3 covers 16 residues. The germline V gene has CDR1 MDHEN and CDR2 SYDVKM. Trimming left V 2 bases short and J 0 bases short, with 11 bases between. CDR3 sequence (DNA): TGTGCCAGCAGTTTACGGGGGTATTATAGCAATCAGCCCCAGCATTTT. Protein: CASSLRGYYSNQPQHF.

This rearrangement joins TRBV6-1 to TRBJ2-7; 7 bases line up with TRBD1. V lost 4 bases, J lost 1 base, and 7 bases stayed unmatched. CDR3 size: 15 residues. Germline CDR1 MNHNS, CDR2 SASEGT. The CDR3 nucleotides read TGTGCCAGCAGTGGAAGGGACAGAGCTTCCTACGAGCAGTACTTC. Amino acid sequence: CASSGRDRASYEQYF.

This chain uses TRBV29-1 with TRBJ1-1, with 10 bases matching TRBD1. The CDR3 extends over 13 amino acids. Germline V gene sequence: CDR1 SQVTM, CDR2 ANQGSEA. Trimming removed 7 bases from V and 1 base from J; junction bases left unmatched: 3. The CDR3 sequence is CSGDRGGNTEAFF. The CDR3 DNA reads as TGCAGCGGGGACAGGGGCGGGAACACTGAAGCTTTCTTT.

The chain is built from TRBV7-2 and TRBJ1-2; the D is unclear. V was trimmed by 8 bases and J by 0 bases, leaving 4 bases between them. CDR3 length equals 11 residues. Germline CDR1 is SGHTA and CDR2 is FQGNSA. For the CDR3, the DNA is TGTGCCAGCGTTACTAACTATGGCTACACCTTC. This translates into CASVTNYGYTF.

The V gene is TRBV27, the J gene TRBJ2-5; the match to TRBD2 covers 13 bases. V lost 7 bases to trimming and J lost 4 bases; unmatched junction nucleotides: 21. Germline V gene data show CDR1 as MNHEY and CDR2 as SMNVEV (reference sequence). CDR3 length: 20 amino acids. The CDR3: CASNNRGPGLAGERAETQYF. The CDR3 nucleotides read TGTGCCAGCAACAACAGGGGTCCAGGACTAGCGGGAGAGAGGGCAGAGACCCAGTACTTC.

The gene calls are TRBV9 and TRBJ1-6, with D perhaps TRBD1 (5 bases). CDR1 SGDLS and CDR2 YYNGEE come from the germline V gene. This CDR3 is 14 amino acids long. V was pared by 0 bases and J by 7 bases, with 8 bases between. This chain's CDR3 is CASSVEQANSPLHF. The CDR3 region has the DNA TGTGCCAGCAGCGTAGAACAGGCCAATTCACCCCTCCACTTT. The full variable domain, completed using reference TRBV9 and TRBJ1-6, is DSGVTQTPKHLITATGQRVTLRCSPRSGDLSVYWYQQSLDQGLQFLIQYYNGEERAKGNILERFSAQQFPDLHSELNLSSLELGDSALYFCASSVEQANSPLHFGNGTRLTVT.

The chain has TRBV27 and TRBJ2-1, with D maybe TRBD1 (5 bases). In germline, CDR1 is MNHEY, CDR2 SMNVEV (reference sequence). Trimming removed 3 bases at V and 0 bases at J, with 24 bases between. The CDR3 spans 20 residues. The DNA of the CDR3 is TGTGCCAGCAGTTTGCCTACCGGGCCCCTCCCTAGGGGCTCCTACAATGAGCAGTTCTTC. It is translated as CASSLPTGPLPRGSYNEQFF.

This clone has just one count. The V and J genes are TRBV21-1 and TRBJ2-2; the table names TRBD1, a call not compared with the DNA. TRBV21-1 is termed a pseudogene. The CDR3 is 16 amino acids. The CDR3 DNA follows: TGTGCCAGCAGCAAAGATGACAGGGGTACCACCGGGGAGCTGTTTTTT. It codes for CASSKDDRGTTGELFF.

J is TRBJ1-3 and V is TRBV21-1; the D call TRBD1 from the table was never checked on the DNA. TRBV21-1 is assigned pseudogene status. The CDR3 is 20 residues long. The CDR3 loop reads CASSKEGRPGQGLSGNTIYF. The DNA of the CDR3 is TGTGCCAGCAGCAAAGAGGGTAGGCCGGGACAGGGACTCTCTGGAAACACCATATATTTT.

CDR3 sequence reads: CASSAQASGAYNEQFF. CDR3 DNA sequence: TGCGCCAGCAGCGCCCAGGCTAGCGGGGCCTACAATGAGCAGTTCTTC. The gene calls are TRBV5-1 and TRBJ2-1; 9 nucleotides align to TRBD2. Germline V gene data show CDR1 as SGHRS and CDR2 as YFSETQ. This CDR3 region has 16 residues. J was trimmed by 2 bases and V by 4 bases; bases with no gene match: 7.

Concerning this clone itself: At the DNA level, this CDR3 is encoded by other sequences in the same sample as well. The V call is TRBV15, the J call TRBJ1-1; tentative D call: TRBD1 (6 bases). Per germline, CDR1 LNHNV and CDR2 YYDKDF (reference sequence). The ends were cut back, 0 bases at V and 5 bases at J, with 10 bases in the middle. CDR3 size: 14 residues. CDR3 residues: CATSREQGRTEAFF. CDR3 nucleotides: TGTGCCACCAGCAGAGAACAGGGTCGTACTGAAGCTTTCTTT.

J is TRBJ2-1 and V is TRBV5-1; a weak D match, TRBD2 (6 bases). Looked up from germline, CDR1 is SGHRS and CDR2 is YFSETQ. V dropped 1 base and J dropped 0 bases, with 20 bases sitting between them. CDR3 length: 19 residues. CDR3 loop: CASSLPRYVPRGSYNEQFF. CDR3 DNA sequence: TGCGCCAGCAGCTTGCCGCGGTATGTCCCGCGGGGCTCCTACAATGAGCAGTTCTTC.

V gene TRBV7-9 combines with J gene TRBJ2-2, with D perhaps TRBD2 (6 bases). This CDR3 is 15 amino acids long. Trimming shortened V by 4 bases and J by 10 bases, and 19 bases separated the two germline ends. CDR1 and CDR2 from the germline V gene are SEHNR and FQNEAQ (reference sequence). CDR3 sequence reads: CASSSTRRTPEELFF. As DNA, the CDR3 is TGTGCCAGCAGCTCGACTAGAAGAACCCCGGAGGAGCTGTTTTTT.